The entry below gives a single TCR beta chain sequence along with its context. Its antigen is as yet unknown. The data originate from a study of blood T cells in healthy people across ages. Next came a second PCR, run for about 6 to 11 cycles, which used a sample-barcoded 5' primer along with a J-beta primer mix. TCRdb re-called the 5' RACE reads through MiXCR, storing one row per CDR3 protein. The data hold more than 1,000,000 distinct CDR3 sequences, with around 25% observed a single time. This CDR3 is built from 13 residues. Looked up from germline, CDR1 is DFQATT and CDR2 is SNEGSKA (reference sequence). V shed 3 bases, J shed 2 bases, and the junction held 3 bases outside the gene matches. The study's findings and limits: Both naive CD4+ cell counts and diversity were greater in long-lived donors than in aged donors. In older individuals, TCR beta diversity per million T cells was lower, falling roughly linearly with age.

These sequences were also reported in another study, on T cells of mothers and their children. From that paper: The sample comes from fewer than 10 healthy Caucasian donors: mothers and children. Overlap in related mother-child pairs always slightly exceeded unrelated pairs, never significantly.

The sample was blood. The V and J genes are TRBV20-1 and TRBJ2-7, with 8 positions matching TRBD1. The TCR was taken from a girl aged 2 to 10 in good health. The CDR3 DNA reads as TGCAGTGCTAGGGGACAGGACACCTACGAGCAGTACTTC. Translation gives CSARGQDTYEQYF.